Sequencing of this T cell receptor beta chain was carried out in a study of blood T cell repertoires in COVID-19. Germline CDR1 and CDR2: MDHEN and SYDVKM. This CDR3 is 14 amino acids long. Deletions cut 5 bases from V and 2 bases from J, with 12 bases between. The protocol was immunoSEQ multiplex PCR, while the TCRdb copy is restricted to in-frame clones and leaves out a portion. The table lists roughly 100,000 clones, more than 70% of them singletons, with 15% to 20% in the top ten. Material for sequencing was peripheral blood. The chain combines TRBV28 with TRBJ2-5; a weak D match, TRBD1 (6 bases). This TCR was recovered from a human donor in a cohort sampled during active COVID-19. CDR3 sequence: CASSLQGIQETQYF. Written as DNA, the CDR3 is TGTGCCAGCAGTCTACAGGGAATACAAGAGACCCAGTACTTC. Full variable domain (outside the CDR3, taken from reference TRBV28 and TRBJ2-5): DVKVTQSSRYLVKRTGEKVFLECVQDMDHENMFWYRQDPGLGLRLIYFSYDVKMKEKGDIPEGYSVSREKKERFSLILESASTNQTSMYLCASSLQGIQETQYFGPGTRLLVL.